This TCR beta chain appears in the sequencing data of a study of cytomegalovirus exposure and HLA in healthy donors. Study results and limitations: Three CMV-associated chains proved CMV antigen-specific in vitro. Clusters of TCRs from the first cohort tended to co-occur in the 120 validation repertoires (as a later analysis found).

Sequencing used immunoSEQ multiplex PCR; TCRdb keeps in-frame clones, though not all of them. The table has around 130,000 clones, approximately 89% seen once; the top ten hold around 3.5%. Note on this clone: Its antigen is undetermined.

This CDR3 is built from 12 residues. With 6 bases removed from V and 8 bases from J, the gap between germline ends came to 11 bases. Per the germline V gene, CDR1 is SEHNR and CDR2 is FQNEAQ (reference sequence). The TCR originated in a man aged 30-40 years in good health and CMV-seronegative. The V and J genes are TRBV7-9 and TRBJ2-1; maybe TRBD1 (6 bases). The source material was PBMCs. CDR3 in DNA: TGTGCCAGCAGGAACAGGGTCTATGAGCAGTTCTTC. Translating gives CASRNRVYEQFF.